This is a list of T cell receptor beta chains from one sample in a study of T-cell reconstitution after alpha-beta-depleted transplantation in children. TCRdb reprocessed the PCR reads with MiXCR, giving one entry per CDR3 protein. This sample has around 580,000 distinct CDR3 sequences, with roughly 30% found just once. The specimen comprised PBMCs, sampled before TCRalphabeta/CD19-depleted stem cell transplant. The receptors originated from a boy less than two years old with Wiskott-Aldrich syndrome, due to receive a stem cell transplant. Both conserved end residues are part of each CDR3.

CDR3 protein: CASRPIASGNNEQFF
V gene: TRBV5-1
J gene: TRBJ2-1

CDR3 protein: CSATGTSGRAGNEQFF
V gene: TRBV20-1
J gene: TRBJ2-1

CDR3 protein: CASSFLQTGSTEAFF
V gene: TRBV5-1
J gene: TRBJ1-1

CDR3 protein: CASSGTRGSVGEQYF
V gene: TRBV6-1
J gene: TRBJ2-7

CDR3 protein: CASSRKGDSAEQYF
V gene: TRBV12-3/TRBV12-4
J gene: TRBJ2-7

CDR3 protein: CASSVASGRGYNEQFF
V gene: TRBV9
J gene: TRBJ2-1

CDR3 protein: CASSRTGGAQFF
V gene: TRBV27
J gene: TRBJ2-1

CDR3 protein: CASSTGSPGNTIYF
V gene: TRBV12-3/TRBV12-4
J gene: TRBJ1-3

CDR3 protein: CSAGETQYF
V gene: TRBV20-1
J gene: TRBJ2-5

CDR3 protein: CASSPKGGNTEAFF
V gene: TRBV18
J gene: TRBJ1-1

CDR3 protein: CASSLGRGFNDEQFF
V gene: TRBV7-8
J gene: TRBJ2-1

CDR3 protein: CASSYSPGQETQYF
V gene: TRBV6-5
J gene: TRBJ2-5

CDR3 protein: CASSHSVTTFTDTQYF
V gene: TRBV3-1
J gene: TRBJ2-3

CDR3 protein: CASSSGDSLQETQYF
V gene: TRBV5-1
J gene: TRBJ2-5

CDR3 protein: CSAGSNIQYF
V gene: TRBV29-1
J gene: TRBJ2-4

CDR3 protein: CASRDVSGSSYNEQFF
V gene: TRBV5-1
J gene: TRBJ2-1

CDR3 protein: CASSSYTPTLEQFF
V gene: TRBV28
J gene: TRBJ2-1

CDR3 protein: CSVGQGDNEQFF
V gene: TRBV29-1
J gene: TRBJ2-1

CDR3 protein: CASNLGTGSEQYF
V gene: TRBV27
J gene: TRBJ2-7

CDR3 protein: CSAGLQGELLYEQYF
V gene: TRBV20-1
J gene: TRBJ2-7

CDR3 protein: CASSDRRIQETQYF
V gene: TRBV25-1
J gene: TRBJ2-5

CDR3 protein: CSVRGAITYEQYF
V gene: TRBV29-1
J gene: TRBJ2-7

CDR3 protein: CASSAAGLSYEQYF
V gene: TRBV6-2/TRBV6-3
J gene: TRBJ2-7

CDR3 protein: CASSRRVGINNEQFF
V gene: TRBV7-9
J gene: TRBJ2-1

CDR3 protein: CASSLERTRETQYF
V gene: TRBV5-1
J gene: TRBJ2-5

CDR3 protein: CASRRGINQETQYF
V gene: TRBV5-1
J gene: TRBJ2-5

CDR3 protein: CASSPEPAGGYTF
V gene: TRBV18
J gene: TRBJ1-2